The clone carrying this T cell receptor beta chain occurred once. The repertoire was sequenced with immunoSEQ multiplex PCR; TCRdb's copy has only in-frame clones and lacks some. The sample records approximately 260,000 clones, about 90% being singletons. In germline, CDR1 is SGHKS, CDR2 YYEKEE (reference sequence). The CDR3 consists of 13 residues. Trimming removed 3 bases at V and 4 bases at J, with 10 bases between. The data were taken from a study of blood T cell repertoires in COVID-19. This clonotype originated in a woman in her forties with acute or convalescent COVID-19. The sample comprised peripheral blood. The chain links TRBV5-5 to TRBJ1-1; D perhaps matches TRBD1 (6 bases). In DNA form, the CDR3 reads TGTGCCAGCAGCTCAGCCAGGGGCACTGAAGCTTTCTTT. This gives the protein CASSSARGTEAFF.